A selection of T cell receptor beta chains follows, all from one sample in a study of T cell changes during pregnancy in multiple sclerosis. Assay: immunoSEQ multiplex PCR; the TCRdb copy retains only in-frame clones and omits some. The sample consists of about 92,000 clones, 92% of them appearing once. The specimen was peripheral blood, collected in the first trimester of pregnancy. The receptors come from a female donor with multiple sclerosis, enrolled in a pregnancy study. Both conserved end residues are part of each CDR3. D genes are given only for firm matches. Rows may omit the clone size; those that give it use once, few, many or a size class.

D gene | J gene | V gene | clone size | CDR3 DNA | CDR3 protein
NA | TRBJ2-2 | TRBV5-1 | NA | TGCGCCAGCAGCTCGGACAGCACCGGGGAGCTGTTTTTT | CASSSDSTGELFF
NA | TRBJ1-2 | TRBV19 | NA | TGTGCCAGTAGATTCGGGGGTCTAGATGGCTACACCTTC | CASRFGGLDGYTF
TRBD2 | TRBJ2-1 | TRBV5-1 | NA | TGCGCCAGCAGCTCCGGCCTAGCGGGGGAATACAATGAGCAGTTCTTC | CASSSGLAGEYNEQFF
TRBD1 | TRBJ1-5 | TRBV7-8 | NA | TGTGCCAGCAGCACGACAGGGGAGCTCAATCAGCCCCAGCATTTT | CASSTTGELNQPQHF
NA | TRBJ2-3 | TRBV6-5 | once | TGTGCCAGCAGTCACAGAGGGGATACGCAGTATTTT | CASSHRGDTQYF
TRBD2 | TRBJ2-5 | TRBV5-4 | NA | TGTGCCAGCAGTTCCAGCGGGGTAGAAGAGACCCAGTACTTC | CASSSSGVEETQYF
TRBD1 | TRBJ1-3 | TRBV7-9 | NA | TGTGCCAGCAGCCTAGGCGACAGGGCGTTAGGAAACACCATATATTTT | CASSLGDRALGNTIYF
NA | TRBJ2-3 | TRBV5-6 | NA | TGTGCCAGCAGCTCTACCGGGACACGACGCACAGATACGCAGTATTTT | CASSSTGTRRTDTQYF
TRBD1 | TRBJ1-1 | TRBV6-5 | NA | TGTGCCAGCAGTCACAGGGGCGGCGGAGGGACTGAAGCTTTCTTT | CASSHRGGGGTEAFF
NA | TRBJ2-6 | TRBV29-1 | few | TGCAGCGTTGAAGAGTCCGGGTCCACTGGGGCCAACGTCCTGACTTTC | CSVEESGSTGANVLTF